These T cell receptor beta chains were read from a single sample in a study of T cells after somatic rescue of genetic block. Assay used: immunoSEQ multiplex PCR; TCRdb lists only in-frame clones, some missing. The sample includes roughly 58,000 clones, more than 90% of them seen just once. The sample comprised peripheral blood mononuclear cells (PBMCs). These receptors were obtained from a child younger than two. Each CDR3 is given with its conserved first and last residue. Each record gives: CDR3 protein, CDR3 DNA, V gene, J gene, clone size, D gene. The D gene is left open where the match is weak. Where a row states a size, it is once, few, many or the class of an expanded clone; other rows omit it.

CSVPSGPNYGYTF	TGCAGCGTTCCTTCCGGACCGAACTATGGCTACACCTTC	TRBV29-1	TRBJ1-2	once	-
CAWSNHPNMNTEAFF	TGTGCCTGGAGCAACCATCCGAATATGAACACTGAAGCTTTCTTT	TRBV30	TRBJ1-1	-	-
CASGSGQGGYTF	TGTGCCAGTGGGTCCGGACAAGGAGGCTACACCTTC	TRBV19	TRBJ1-2	-	-
CASSKTSGRPDTQYF	TGTGCCAGCAGCAAGACTAGCGGGAGACCAGATACGCAGTATTTT	TRBV21-1	TRBJ2-3	-	-
CAISEGLAGSYNEQFF	TGTGCCATCAGTGAGGGACTAGCGGGCTCCTACAATGAGCAGTTCTTC	TRBV10-3	TRBJ2-1	-	TRBD2
CASSGVGGGPDTQYF	TGTGCCAGCAGTGGCGTGGGGGGCGGCCCAGATACGCAGTATTTT	TRBV2	TRBJ2-3	once	-
CASSPRTGQIGELFF	TGTGCCAGTAGCCCAAGGACAGGGCAGATCGGGGAGCTGTTTTTT	TRBV19	TRBJ2-2	-	TRBD1
CASSPQGDYGYTF	TGTGCCAGCAGTCCTCAGGGGGACTATGGCTACACCTTC	TRBV27	TRBJ1-2	-	TRBD1
CASSQARTGFNQPQHF	TGCGCCAGCAGCCAAGCCCGCACAGGGTTCAATCAGCCCCAGCATTTT	TRBV4-1	TRBJ1-5	-	-
CASQWGQGAFF	-	TRBV21-1	TRBJ1-1	-	-
CAWGAGGTDTQYF	TGTGCCTGGGGGGCAGGGGGGACAGATACGCAGTATTTT	TRBV30	TRBJ2-3	-	-
CAWSGDSITEAFF	TGTGCCTGGAGTGGGGACAGTATAACTGAAGCTTTCTTT	TRBV30	TRBJ1-1	-	TRBD1
CASSELAGGQETQYF	TGTGCCAGCAGTGAACTAGCGGGAGGCCAAGAGACCCAGTACTTC	TRBV2	TRBJ2-5	-	TRBD2
CASSMAFF	TGTGCCAGTAGTATGGCTTTCTTT	TRBV19	TRBJ1-1	-	-
CASSDSGGLSGANVLTF	TGTGCCAGCAGTGACTCGGGGGGACTCTCTGGGGCCAACGTCCTGACTTTC	TRBV25-1	TRBJ2-6	-	TRBD2
CATRQGLGNTEAFF	TGTGCCACCCGACAGGGGTTGGGGAACACTGAAGCTTTCTTT	TRBV27	TRBJ1-1	-	TRBD1
CASSEGDRDGYTF	TGTGCCAGCAGTGAAGGAGACAGGGATGGCTACACCTTC	TRBV6-1	TRBJ1-2	-	TRBD1
CASERRPYEQYF	TGTGCCAGCGAGCGGAGGCCCTACGAGCAGTACTTC	TRBV28	TRBJ2-7	once	-
CASSLVNTDTQYF	TGTGCCAGCAGTTTAGTCAACACAGATACGCAGTATTTT	TRBV27	TRBJ2-3	-	-
CASTPGHNYGYTF	TGTGCCAGCACCCCGGGACATAACTATGGCTACACCTTC	TRBV9	TRBJ1-2	-	-
CASSVGGNRQTQYF	TGTGCCAGCAGTGTTGGCGGGAATAGGCAGACCCAGTACTTC	TRBV2	TRBJ2-5	-	-
CARQGSSTGELFF	TGTGCCAGACAGGGGTCTTCCACCGGGGAGCTGTTTTTT	TRBV21-1	TRBJ2-2	once	-
CASGAGTGHSGANVLTF	TGTGCCAGCGGTGCCGGGACAGGACACTCTGGGGCCAACGTCCTGACTTTC	TRBV6-9	TRBJ2-6	once	TRBD1
CASDKARIWSPLHF	TGTGCCAGCGACAAGGCCCGTATATGGTCACCCCTCCACTTT	TRBV27	TRBJ1-6	once	-
CASSIVASGTYEQYF	TGTGCCAGTAGTATTGTCGCTAGCGGGACCTACGAGCAGTACTTC	TRBV19	TRBJ2-7	-	TRBD2
CASSEDRGDTQYF	TGTGCCAGCAGTGAGGACAGGGGAGATACGCAGTATTTT	TRBV6-4	TRBJ2-3	-	TRBD1
CASRLAGSTDTQYF	TGTGCCAGCAGGTTAGCGGGGAGCACAGATACGCAGTATTTT	TRBV5-4	TRBJ2-3	-	TRBD2
CASSLARSYGQYF	TGTGCCAGCAGCTTAGCCCGATCCTACGGGCAGTACTTC	TRBV7-2	TRBJ2-7	-	-
CASSFRVQATQYF	TGTGCCAGCAGTTTCCGGGTCCAGGCGACCCAGTACTTC	TRBV6-5	TRBJ2-5	once	-
CASGGARDYGYTF	TGTGCCAGCGGGGGGGCGAGGGACTATGGCTACACCTTC	TRBV11-3	TRBJ1-2	-	-
CASSRTGRGYTF	TGTGCCAGCAGTCGGACAGGGAGGGGCTACACCTTC	TRBV27	TRBJ1-2	few	TRBD1
CASSRPSGDTQYF	TGTGCCAGCAGCCGACCAAGCGGAGATACGCAGTATTTT	TRBV5-5	TRBJ2-3	once	-
CGGQGTDTQYF	TGCGGGGGACAGGGCACAGATACGCAGTATTTT	TRBV20-1	TRBJ2-3	-	TRBD1